These T cell receptor beta chains were read from a single sample in a study of coeliac disease. Measured with immunoSEQ multiplex PCR; TCRdb has only the in-frame clones, and not every one. This sample has some 1,200 clones, with 50% to 60% found just once. The sample taken for sequencing was intraepithelial lymphocytes from the gut. All receptors derive from a woman in her twenties or thirties without celiac disease. Both conserved end residues are part of each CDR3. The D gene is left open where the match is weak. Some rows have no size entry. The others give once, few or many, or a class for an expanded clone.

TRBJ2-5 . . TRBV5-1 TGCGCCAGCAGCTGGCCTCCCGATTCCCGCAGGAAGCAAGAGACCCAGTACTTC CASSWPPDSRRKQETQYF
TRBJ1-4 . . TRBV7-3 TGTGCCAGCAGCTTCCGACTTCTTTGGGAAAAACTGTTTTTT CASSFRLLWEKLFF
TRBJ2-4 few . TRBV5-5 TGTGCCAGCAGCTTGAGGACATCCTACTTAGCCAAAAACATTCAGTACTTC CASSLRTSYLAKNIQYF
TRBJ2-7 . TRBD2 TRBV5-1 TGCGCCAGCAGCATCGGGGGGGCAATCTACGAGCAGTACTTC CASSIGGAIYEQYF
TRBJ1-5 . TRBD1 TRBV15 TGTGCCACCAGTAGACAGGGGGCGAGCAATCAGCCCCAGCATTTT CATSRQGASNQPQHF
TRBJ2-3 . . TRBV18 TGTGCCAGCTCACCCCTGGGGGACGTAGGGACACTCGATACGCAGTATTTT CASSPLGDVGTLDTQYF
TRBJ1-3 few . TRBV5-6 TGTGCCAGCAGCTTCATCCCCAAGTACATCGGGAACACCATATATTTT CASSFIPKYIGNTIYF
TRBJ1-4 . . TRBV19 TGTGCCAGTAGTACGCGGGCCTGGAATGAAAAACTGTTTTTT CASSTRAWNEKLFF
TRBJ1-6 hyperexpanded . TRBV5-4 TGTGCCAGCAGCTTGGGGGACGGGAGCTCCTATAATTCACCCCTCCACTTT CASSLGDGSSYNSPLHF
TRBJ1-1 large TRBD1 TRBV14 TGTGCCAGCAGCCAAGGGTTAACGACAGGGTTGTTATGGACTGAAGCTTTCTTT CASSQGLTTGLLWTEAFF
TRBJ1-5 large . TRBV28 TGTGCCAGCAGTTTATACCGGTCCGCCGTAAATCAGCCCCAGCATTTT CASSLYRSAVNQPQHF
TRBJ1-1 . . TRBV19 TGTGCCAGTAGTATTCGTTCGGACAGCCTGAACACTGAAGCTTTCTTT CASSIRSDSLNTEAFF
TRBJ1-5 medium-sized . TRBV5-3 TGTGCCAGAAGCTTGACTACACAATACAATCAGCCCCAGCATTTT CARSLTTQYNQPQHF
TRBJ2-4 few . TRBV19 TGTGCCAGTAGTATAGGTCGGTCCGATTATTTAGCCAAAAACATTCAGTACTTC CASSIGRSDYLAKNIQYF
TRBJ2-1 . TRBD1 TRBV7-3 TGTGCCAGCAGCCCACCCTGGGCGGGTGCGGGGACAGGGGCCTACAATGAGCAGTTCTTC CASSPPWAGAGTGAYNEQFF
TRBJ1-2 . . TRBV28 TGTGCCAGCAGGGGTCTCCGAGGGTACTATGGCTACACCTTC CASRGLRGYYGYTF
TRBJ2-7 . TRBD2 TRBV7-2 TGTGCCAGCAGCTTGCGTGGACTAGAGAACGAGCAGTACTTC CASSLRGLENEQYF
TRBJ2-7 few TRBD2 TRBV7-9 TGTGCCAGCAGCGAGGGACTAGCGGGGTACGAGCAGTACTTC CASSEGLAGYEQYF
TRBJ1-5 . TRBD1 TRBV6-6 TGTGCCAGCAGTCTACAGGGGGGGCAGCCCCAGCATTTT CASSLQGGQPQHF
TRBJ2-5 few . TRBV7-8 TGTGCCAGCACCCTTGGGGGCCGGGCAGAGACCCAGTACTTC CASTLGGRAETQYF
TRBJ2-7 . . TRBV7-2 TGTGCCAGCAGCTTGGGCAGGGATTACGAGCAGTACTTC CASSLGRDYEQYF
TRBJ2-1 . . TRBV27 TGTGCCAGCAGTTTAGGCGGGCCTTACAATGAGCAGTTCTTC CASSLGGPYNEQFF
TRBJ2-7 . . TRBV30 TGTGCCTGGAGTCAAGGAACAGGGTTATTCGAGCAGTACTTC CAWSQGTGLFEQYF
TRBJ1-2 . . TRBV27 TGTGCCAGCAGCCCGTCGAGTGTCTATGGCTACACCTTC CASSPSSVYGYTF
TRBJ2-3 . TRBD2 TRBV2 TGTGCCAGCCAGGGGACTAGCGGGATGCATACGCAGTATTTT CASQGTSGMHTQYF
TRBJ2-5 . . TRBV28 TGTGCCAGCAGTTTATTAGGACACAAAGAGACCCAGTACTTC CASSLLGHKETQYF
TRBJ1-3 . . TRBV28 TGTGCCAGCAGGGGGGGGCTCTTGGTAAACACCATATATTTT CASRGGLLVNTIYF
TRBJ1-2 once . TRBV10-2 TGCGCCAGCAGTGGGACAGCTGACTATGGCTACACCTTC CASSGTADYGYTF
TRBJ1-1 . TRBD1 TRBV6-1 TGTGCCAGCTATATACAGGGGTTGAACACTGAAGCTTTCTTT CASYIQGLNTEAFF
TRBJ1-2 . TRBD1 TRBV28 TGTGCCAGCAGTTCAGCCCCGAGGGACAGTCCTAACTATGGCTACACCTTC CASSSAPRDSPNYGYTF
TRBJ2-6 . . TRBV21-1 TGTGCCAGCAGAGCATGTCTAGCTAAACAAAGTCGGGCCAACGTCCTGACTTTC CASRACLAKQSRANVLTF
TRBJ2-3 . TRBD2 TRBV7-3 TGTGCCAGCAGCTCTGGACTAGCACCAGATACGCAGTATTTT CASSSGLAPDTQYF
TRBJ1-4 . . TRBV27 TGTGCCAGCAGTCAAATCTCCCGGCGGGGAGCTAATGAAAAACTGTTTTTT CASSQISRRGANEKLFF
TRBJ2-4 . TRBD1 TRBV28 TGTGCCAGCCGAACAACAGGGGGCGTAGCCAAAAACATTCAGTACTTC CASRTTGGVAKNIQYF
TRBJ2-5 . . TRBV2 TGTGCCAGCAGTGAGACAGGCCCCCAAGAGACCCAGTACTTC CASSETGPQETQYF
TRBJ1-5 . . TRBV23-1 TGCGCCAGCAGTCAAGTAGTCGGGGGGCTTAGCAATCAGCCCCAGCATTTT CASSQVVGGLSNQPQHF
TRBJ1-5 . TRBD1 TRBV15 TGTGCCACCTCAAGACAGGGAGGCAGCAATCAGCCCCAGCATTTT CATSRQGGSNQPQHF
TRBJ1-1 once TRBD1 TRBV6-5 TGTGCCAGCAGGCCTCGACAGGGTCCTGAAGCTTTCTTT CASRPRQGPEAFF
TRBJ1-3 medium-sized . TRBV28 TGTGCCAGCAGTTCCGACCAGGGTGTCTTGGGAAACACCATATATTTT CASSSDQGVLGNTIYF